This T cell receptor beta chain was sequenced for a study of shared clonotypes between healthy human individuals. Study-wide context: Each donor contributed plates that comprised three CD4 naive, three CD4 memory, two CD8 naive and one CD8 memory. Study-level results: Despite large depth, sorted-subset datasets appeared incompletely sequenced.

Sequenced by immunoSEQ multiplex PCR; TCRdb stores in-frame clones only, minus some. The table lists millions of clones, roughly 94% of them singletons. CDR1 and CDR2 from the germline V gene are LNHNV and YYDKDF (reference sequence). The CDR3 has 15 amino acids. Concerning this clone itself: Its target is not known. Germline and junction disagree at one end, which may indicate a read error.

The sample taken for sequencing was naive CD4+ T cells sorted from blood. The subset here: CD45RA+ positively selected. This clonotype was sampled from a man aged 18 to 29 in good health. The V and J genes are TRBV15 and TRBJ2-7, with 14 positions matching TRBD2. For the CDR3, the DNA is TGTGCCACCAACAGAGCGGGACTAGCGGGGGTAGAGCAGTACTTC. Translated: CATNRAGLAGVEQYF.